These 21 T cell receptor beta chains originate from one sample sequenced in a study of shared clonotypes between healthy human individuals. Only in-frame clones appear in the TCRdb table, and some are missing; sequencing was by immunoSEQ multiplex PCR. The sample holds about 1.5 million clones, about 98% seen once. The source material was naive CD4+ T cells sorted from blood. The subset is: CD45RA+ positively selected. Receptor source: a man younger than 45 in good health.

This clone is a singleton in its sample. This chain connects TRBV11-2 to TRBJ2-2; D gene uncertain. Per germline, CDR1 SGHAT and CDR2 FQNNGV. The CDR3 extends over 14 amino acids. V lost 2 bases and J 5 bases, leaving 9 bases between the germline ends. The CDR3 sequence: CASSLLRETGELFF. CDR3 sequence (DNA): TGTGCCAGCAGCTTACTAAGAGAGACCGGGGAGCTGTTTTTT.

The gene calls are TRBV27 and TRBJ1-1, with a tentative D call TRBD1 (5 bases). The length of the CDR3 is 15 residues. Germline V CDR1 and CDR2: MNHEY, SMNVEV (reference sequence). Between the trimmed V and J ends, which lost 0 bases and 3 bases, there was a span of 11 bases. As DNA, the CDR3 is TGTGCCAGCAGTTTATCACTCTTGGGGGACACTGAAGCTTTCTTT. Its protein product is CASSLSLLGDTEAFF.

This clone was counted once. The genes are TRBV5-6 and TRBJ2-1; unclear D gene. The CDR3 consists of 15 residues. Trimming took 3 bases from V and 5 from J, leaving 15 bases between them. CDR1 and CDR2 from the germline V gene are SGHDT and YYEEEE. The CDR3 sequence: CASSWNIGRHNEQFF. The CDR3 DNA sequence: TGTGCCAGCAGCTGGAATATAGGCAGACACAATGAGCAGTTCTTC.

The chain links TRBV21-1 to TRBJ2-7; the tabulated D call, TRBD2, remains unverified against the DNA. TRBV21-1 is designated a pseudogene. This CDR3 is built from 16 residues. In nucleotides, the CDR3 is TGTGCCAGCGGCCCCTTAGCGGGAGTCAACCGTGACGAGCAGTACTTC. Its translation: CASGPLAGVNRDEQYF.

The chain couples TRBV30 to TRBJ2-4, with no clear D. The V end was cut by 0 bases, the J end by 0 bases, with 6 bases between. Germline V lookup: CDR1 GTSNPN, CDR2 SVGIG (reference sequence). The CDR3 loop spans 14 amino acids. The CDR3 region is CAWSVSLAKNIQYF. The CDR3 region has the DNA TGTGCCTGGAGTGTAAGTCTAGCCAAAAACATTCAGTACTTC.

The rearrangement links TRBV18 to TRBJ2-1; D uncertain. This CDR3 region has 15 residues. The V end was cut by 4 bases, the J end by 6 bases, with 16 bases between. Germline V gene sequence: CDR1 KGHSH, CDR2 LQKENI. The CDR3 region has the DNA TGTGCCAGCTCACGTGTTAGCCCTCATCGCAATGAGCAGTTCTTC. As protein: CASSRVSPHRNEQFF.

Worth noting for this clone: An end of the junction differs from the germline gene, which may be a read error. The CDR3 nucleotides read TGCAGCGTTGAAGAAGGGCGGGAGAACGCTGAAGCTTTCTTT. Translating it yields CSVEEGRENAEAFF. V usage is TRBV29-1 and J usage is TRBJ1-1; D uncertain. Germline V gene sequence: CDR1 SQVTM, CDR2 ANQGSEA. The CDR3 runs 14 residues.

The chain uses TRBV2 and TRBJ2-5; 10 bases map to TRBD2. V dropped 6 bases and J dropped 3; count of bases not matched to a gene: 7. This CDR3 is built from 15 residues. CDR1 SNHLY and CDR2 FYNNEI come from the germline V gene. The CDR3 nucleotides read TGTGCCAGCAGGCTACTAGCGGGGATAAAAGAGACCCAGTACTTC. Its translation is CASRLLAGIKETQYF.

Only one count was recorded for this clone. The gene calls are TRBV5-5 and TRBJ1-1; 8 bases are shared with TRBD1. Trimming took 3 bases from V and 5 from J; bases not matched to a gene: 3. The CDR3 is 13 amino acids. Germline assignment: CDR1 SGHKS and CDR2 YYEKEE (reference sequence). CDR3 bases: TGTGCCAGCAGCTCCCAGGGGGCGACTGAAGCTTTCTTT. This encodes CASSSQGATEAFF.

The chain joins TRBV11-2 to TRBJ2-6; D unclear. Germline V lookup: CDR1 SGHAT, CDR2 FQNNGV. V was clipped by 1 base and J by 3 bases, with 1 base between them. CDR3 length: 13 residues. For the CDR3, the DNA is TGTGCCAGCAGCTTAGGTGGGGCCAACGTCCTGACTTTC. This codes for CASSLGGANVLTF.

The chain is built from TRBV19 and TRBJ2-5; the D gene could be TRBD1 or TRBD2 (7 bases each). In germline, CDR1 is LNHDA, CDR2 SQIVND (reference sequence). V was trimmed by 3 bases and J by 4 bases, leaving 15 bases between them. The CDR3 sequence is 15 residues long. Here the CDR3 DNA reads TGTGCCAGTAGTATGCCAGGGGGGGAAGGAGAGACCCAGTACTTC. Translated, it gives CASSMPGGEGETQYF.

The chain has TRBV6-1 and TRBJ2-1, with D possibly being TRBD2 (6 bases). The CDR3 has 15 residues. The V end lost 7 bases, the J end lost 6 bases, and 19 bases lay between the germline ends. The germline gives CDR1 MNHNS, CDR2 SASEGT. The CDR3 sequence: CASKFGGIGGNEQFF. In nucleotides, the CDR3 is TGTGCCAGCAAATTCGGCGGGATTGGGGGCAATGAGCAGTTCTTC.

The chain is built from TRBV2 and TRBJ1-1; 10 bases agree with TRBD1. Trimming removed 7 bases from V and 4 bases from J; junction bases left unmatched: 12. Per germline, CDR1 SNHLY and CDR2 FYNNEI. CDR3 length: 16 amino acids. CDR3 nucleotide sequence: TGTGCCAGCACCAGACAGGGGGCGCTTCGAGGCACTGAAGCTTTCTTT. Residues: CASTRQGALRGTEAFF.

This chain connects TRBV9 to TRBJ1-1; no firm D call. The ends were cut back, 1 base at V and 6 bases at J, with 10 bases in the middle. CDR1 is SGDLS, CDR2 YYNGEE, per germline. The CDR3 sequence is 13 residues long. CDR3 in amino acids: CASSVSPASEAFF. In DNA form, the CDR3 reads TGTGCCAGCAGCGTATCCCCGGCCTCTGAAGCTTTCTTT.

The rearrangement links TRBV27 to TRBJ2-7, with TRBD2 identical over 11 bases. This CDR3 region has 13 residues. The V gene's germline CDR1 is MNHEY and CDR2 SMNVEV (reference sequence). V trimming: 8 bases; J trimming: 3 bases; junction bases outside the gene matches: 3. The CDR3 DNA reads as TGTGCCAGCGGGACTAGCGGACGCTACGAGCAGTACTTC. It is translated as CASGTSGRYEQYF.

Concerning this clone itself: Other DNA sequences from this sample encode an identical CDR3 as well. This chain joins TRBV9 and TRBJ2-1; perhaps D is TRBD1 or TRBD2 (6 bases each). Trimming shortened V by 0 bases and J by 2 bases, and 9 bases separated the two germline ends. The germline gives CDR1 SGDLS, CDR2 YYNGEE. The length of the CDR3 is 15 residues. CDR3 nucleotide sequence: TGTGCCAGCAGCGTAGGAGGGGGGACCTACAATGAGCAGTTCTTC. Its translation is CASSVGGGTYNEQFF.

The V gene is TRBV18, the J gene TRBJ1-3; unclear D gene. Germline V gene data show CDR1 as KGHSH and CDR2 as LQKENI. V was pared by 0 bases and J by 0 bases, with 12 bases between. The CDR3 runs 17 residues. The CDR3 DNA follows: TGTGCCAGCTCACCACCGCCAGGACCATCCTCTGGAAACACCATATATTTT. It specifies CASSPPPGPSSGNTIYF.

The V call is TRBV19, the J call TRBJ2-7; TRBD1 agrees at 11 bases. The germline CDR1 and CDR2 sequences are LNHDA and SQIVND (reference sequence). J was trimmed by 3 bases and V by 4 bases; bases with no gene match: 8. This CDR3 comprises 16 residues. Here the CDR3 DNA reads TGTGCCAGTAGTACCTCCGGGACAGGGGGTTTCTACGAGCAGTACTTC. Translating it yields CASSTSGTGGFYEQYF.

The chain couples TRBV7-8 to TRBJ1-5; 7 nucleotides align to TRBD1. Germline V gene data show CDR1 as SGHVS and CDR2 as FQNEAQ. The CDR3 sequence is 15 residues long. V trimming: 1 base; J trimming: 5 bases; junction bases outside the gene matches: 5. CDR3 in amino acids: CASSLDSQGDQPQHF. The CDR3 nucleotides are TGTGCCAGCAGCTTAGATTCGCAGGGGGATCAGCCCCAGCATTTT.

The chain carries TRBV15 and TRBJ2-5; D possibly corresponds to TRBD1 (6 bases). The CDR3 is 15 residues long. Germline V gene lookup returns CDR1 LNHNV and CDR2 YYDKDF (reference sequence). The V end lost 5 bases, the J end lost 7 bases, and 20 bases lay between the germline ends. CDR3 nucleotides: TGTGCCACCAGCTCGGAAGTACAGGGTAGGGCGACCCAGTACTTC. It yields the protein CATSSEVQGRATQYF.

The chain has TRBV5-5 and TRBJ1-5, with 12 bases lining up with TRBD1. The J segment lost 7 bases and the V segment lost 4 bases, leaving 6 bases of the junction unmatched. There are 15 residues in the CDR3. Germline V CDR1 and CDR2: SGHKS, YYEKEE (reference sequence). In nucleotides, the CDR3 is TGTGCCAGCAGCAGAGGGACAGGGGGCGGGCAGCCCCAGCATTTT. The encoded protein is CASSRGTGGGQPQHF.